This TCR beta chain was observed in a study of identical twins. Germline V gives CDR1 MGHDK, CDR2 SYGVNS. The trim removed 0 bases at V and 2 bases at J, leaving 5 bases unmatched. This CDR3 contains 17 residues. Template switching supplied a universal primer site; unique molecular identifiers were carried on the cDNA. TCRdb recomputed calls from the 5' RACE reads with MiXCR, one row per CDR3 protein. The sample carries approximately 1.8 million distinct CDR3 sequences, around 29% recorded once. Overall study findings and caveats: Twin sharing of out-of-frame TCR alpha was underestimated by models in monozygotic pairs. Beta out-of-frame twin sharing showed a weaker excess.

Worth noting for this clonotype: Its antigen is not identified.

Every one of the donors was a healthy Caucasian. The chain carries TRBV25-1 and TRBJ2-1; 9 nucleotides match TRBD2. The source of this sequence is a newborn girl in good health. The specimen sequenced was cord blood. CDR3 DNA: TGTGCCAGCAGTGAATACGGGTCTAGCGGGGCCTACAATGAGCAGTTCTTC. This sequence encodes CASSEYGSSGAYNEQFF.